This T cell receptor (beta chain) emerged from a study of blood T cell repertoires in COVID-19. Across the study: Sites in the United States, Italy and Spain provided acute and convalescent COVID-19 samples. T cells, B-cell-depleted T cells, or PBMCs supplied cDNA or gDNA.

How the authors handled the data: Amplification from reference gene primers served as the basis for estimated nucleated cell counts. Generated by immunoSEQ multiplex PCR, the TCRdb table keeps only in-frame clones and is missing some. From that table come the V and J calls and clone size; the DNA was used to work out D and trimming. This repertoire shows 140,000 to 150,000 clones, about 82% found once; its top ten account for around 3.1%. V trimming: 8 bases; J trimming: 0 bases; junction bases outside the gene matches: 4. The CDR3 is 15 amino acids. The germline CDR1 and CDR2 sequences are MDHEN and SYDVKM. This clone has a count of ten or more. Other DNA sequences in this specimen translate into the identical CDR3.

Sequenced input: peripheral blood. The rearrangement joins TRBV28 to TRBJ1-4; 9 positions match TRBD1. The receptor was derived from a woman between 40 and 55 years old with active or convalescent COVID-19. The CDR3 bases are TGTGCCAGCGGGACAGGGTCTGCAACTAATGAAAAACTGTTTTTT. Protein sequence: CASGTGSATNEKLFF.